This paragraph reports one T cell receptor (beta chain). The antigen is not known. These data are taken from a study of cytomegalovirus exposure and HLA in healthy donors. Points from the study as a whole: In a later analysis, a genetic analysis reported fewer productive-TCR N-insertions in an Asian-associated ancestry cluster than the cohort average. Association with HLA alleles at 0.05 false discovery rate was found for 16,951 TCR beta sequences in a later analysis. Previously analyzed data showed that most TCR beta V segments were productive at a frequency of about 87% or about 30%.

The germline V gene encodes CDR1 MNHEY and CDR2 SMNVEV (reference sequence). The CDR3 consists of 15 residues. The V gene end was trimmed by 2 bases and the J gene end by 5 bases; junction bases not matched to a gene: 9. This PCR relied on a set of 60 Vbeta primers and 13 Jbeta primers. Libraries were prepared by immunoSEQ multiplex PCR; TCRdb keeps only in-frame clonotypes and omits some of them. Of fewer than 350,000 clones listed, about 87% are singletons. J is TRBJ2-7 and V is TRBV27; TRBD1 matches 7 bases. The clonotype originates from a woman aged 18 to 35 in good health and CMV-seronegative. The sequencing input was PBMCs. This chain's CDR3 is CASSLKEYRGHEQYF. CDR3 nucleotide sequence: TGTGCCAGCAGTTTAAAAGAATACAGGGGCCACGAGCAGTACTTC.